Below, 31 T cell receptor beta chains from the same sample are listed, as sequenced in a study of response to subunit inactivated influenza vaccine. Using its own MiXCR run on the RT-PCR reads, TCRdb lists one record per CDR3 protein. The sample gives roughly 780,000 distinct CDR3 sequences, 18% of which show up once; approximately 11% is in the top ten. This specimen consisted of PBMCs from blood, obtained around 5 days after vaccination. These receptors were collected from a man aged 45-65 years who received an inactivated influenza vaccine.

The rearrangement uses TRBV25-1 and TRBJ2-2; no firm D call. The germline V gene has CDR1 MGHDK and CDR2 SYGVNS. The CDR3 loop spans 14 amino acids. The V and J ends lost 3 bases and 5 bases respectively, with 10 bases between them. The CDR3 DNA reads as TGTGCCAGCAGTGACCCTTGGCGGACCGGGGAGCTGTTTTTT. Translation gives CASSDPWRTGELFF.

The CDR3 nucleotides read TGTGCCAGCAGCTTACTAGCGGGGAGTAACTACGAGCAGTACTTC. It codes for CASSLLAGSNYEQYF. J is TRBJ2-7 and V is TRBV7-2; 9 positions match TRBD2. The V gene end was trimmed by 2 bases and the J gene end by 3 bases; junction bases not matched to a gene: 5. Germline loops: CDR1 SGHTA, CDR2 FQGNSA. The CDR3 is made up of 15 amino acids.

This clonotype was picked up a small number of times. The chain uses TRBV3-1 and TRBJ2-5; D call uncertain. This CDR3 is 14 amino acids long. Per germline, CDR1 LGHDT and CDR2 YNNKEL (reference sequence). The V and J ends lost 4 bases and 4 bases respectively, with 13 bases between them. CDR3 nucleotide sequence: TGTGCCAGCAGCCCGGCGAGTGGTCGAGAGACCCAGTACTTC. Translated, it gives CASSPASGRETQYF.

The CDR3 sequence: CASSRDGVSYEQYF. The CDR3 DNA reads TGTGCCAGCAGCCGCGACGGGGTCTCCTACGAGCAGTACTTC. The V and J genes are TRBV6-1 and TRBJ2-7, with D possibly TRBD2 on 5 matching bases. The V end was cut by 6 bases, the J end by 0 bases, with 12 bases between. Germline CDR1 and CDR2: MNHNS and SASEGT. The CDR3 spans 14 residues.

CDR3 residues: CASSEWGPAGGYTF. The CDR3 bases are TGTGCCAGCAGTGAATGGGGGCCCGCGGGTGGCTACACCTTC. The chain uses TRBV6-1 and TRBJ1-2, with D maybe TRBD1 (6 bases). The V gene lost 2 bases and the J gene lost 7 bases, with 14 bases spanning the gap. Germline CDR1 and CDR2: MNHNS and SASEGT. CDR3 length: 14 residues.

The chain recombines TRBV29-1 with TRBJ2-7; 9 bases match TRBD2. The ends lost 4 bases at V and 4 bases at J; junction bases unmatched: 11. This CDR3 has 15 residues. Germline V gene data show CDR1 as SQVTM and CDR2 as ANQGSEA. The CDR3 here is CSVVLLSGRRYEQYF. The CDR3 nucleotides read TGCAGCGTTGTGTTGCTTAGCGGGAGACGTTACGAGCAGTACTTC.

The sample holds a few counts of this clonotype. The CDR3 coding sequence is TGTGCCAGCAGCTTAGGTGGGACAGGTTTCTCCGAGCAGTACTTC. Translated: CASSLGGTGFSEQYF. The chain links TRBV7-6 to TRBJ2-7, with TRBD1 matching 8 bases. The CDR3 covers 15 residues. Trimming took 1 base from V and 6 from J; bases not matched to a gene: 8. Germline-derived CDR1 and CDR2 are SGHVS and FNYEAQ.

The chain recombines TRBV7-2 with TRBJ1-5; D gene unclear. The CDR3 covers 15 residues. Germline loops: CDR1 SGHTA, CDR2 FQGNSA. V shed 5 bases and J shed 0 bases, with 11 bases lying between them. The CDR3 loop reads CASSPSGFSNQPQHF. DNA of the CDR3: TGTGCCAGCAGCCCTTCGGGGTTTAGCAATCAGCCCCAGCATTTT.

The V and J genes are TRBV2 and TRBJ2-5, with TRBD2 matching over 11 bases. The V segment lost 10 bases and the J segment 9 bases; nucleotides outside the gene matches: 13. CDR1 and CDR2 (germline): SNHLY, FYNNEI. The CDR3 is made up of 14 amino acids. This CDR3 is CATPPSGRSVAQYF. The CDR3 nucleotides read TGTGCCACCCCTCCTAGCGGGAGGTCCGTGGCCCAGTACTTC.

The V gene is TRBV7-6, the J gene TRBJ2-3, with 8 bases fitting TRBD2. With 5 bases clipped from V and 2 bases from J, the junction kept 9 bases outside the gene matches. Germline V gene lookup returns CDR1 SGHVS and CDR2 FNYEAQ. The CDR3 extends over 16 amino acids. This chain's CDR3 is CASSQRAGGLTDTQYF. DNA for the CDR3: TGTGCCAGCAGCCAGAGGGCGGGGGGCCTCACAGATACGCAGTATTTT.

CDR3 protein: CASSFPTGRVDTEAFF. CDR3 nucleotide sequence: TGTGCCAGCAGTTTCCCGACAGGGCGGGTGGACACTGAAGCTTTCTTT. The chain recombines TRBV28 with TRBJ1-1; 7 bases are shared with TRBD1. The CDR3 length is 16 residues. Per germline, CDR1 MDHEN and CDR2 SYDVKM. The trim removed 3 bases at V and 3 bases at J, leaving 10 bases unmatched.

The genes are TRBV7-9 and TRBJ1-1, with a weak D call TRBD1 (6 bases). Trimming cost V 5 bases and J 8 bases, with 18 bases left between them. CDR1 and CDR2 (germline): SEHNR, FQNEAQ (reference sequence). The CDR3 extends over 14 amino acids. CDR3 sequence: CASSPEIGGQEAFF. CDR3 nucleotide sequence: TGTGCCAGCAGCCCTGAGATCGGGGGGCAGGAAGCTTTCTTT. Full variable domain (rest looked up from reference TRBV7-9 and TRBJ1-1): DTGVSQNPRHKITKRGQNVTFRCDPISEHNRLYWYRQTLGQGPEFLTYFQNEAQLEKSRLLSDRFSAERPKGSFSTLEIQRTEQGDSAMYLCASSPEIGGQEAFFGQGTRLTVV.

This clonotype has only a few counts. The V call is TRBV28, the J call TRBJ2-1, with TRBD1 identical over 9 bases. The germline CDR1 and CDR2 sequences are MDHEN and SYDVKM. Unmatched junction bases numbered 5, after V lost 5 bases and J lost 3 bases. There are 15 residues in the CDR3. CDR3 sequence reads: CASSLQGANYNEQFF. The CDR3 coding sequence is TGTGCCAGCAGTCTACAGGGGGCTAACTACAATGAGCAGTTCTTC.

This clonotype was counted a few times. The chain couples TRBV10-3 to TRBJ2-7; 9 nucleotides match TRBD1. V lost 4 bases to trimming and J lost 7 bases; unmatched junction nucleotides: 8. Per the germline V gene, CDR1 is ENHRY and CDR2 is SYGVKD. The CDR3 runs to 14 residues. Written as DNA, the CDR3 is TGTGCCATCAGTGCCCACGGACAGGGGAGTGAGCAGTACTTC. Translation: CAISAHGQGSEQYF.

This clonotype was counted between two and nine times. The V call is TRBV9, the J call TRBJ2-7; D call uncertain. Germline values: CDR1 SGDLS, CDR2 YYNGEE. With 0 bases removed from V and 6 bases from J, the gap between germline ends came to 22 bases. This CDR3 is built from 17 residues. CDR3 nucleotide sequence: TGTGCCAGCAGCGTAGAAACCTACCCGGACCTTTGGGGCGAGCAGTACTTC. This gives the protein CASSVETYPDLWGEQYF.

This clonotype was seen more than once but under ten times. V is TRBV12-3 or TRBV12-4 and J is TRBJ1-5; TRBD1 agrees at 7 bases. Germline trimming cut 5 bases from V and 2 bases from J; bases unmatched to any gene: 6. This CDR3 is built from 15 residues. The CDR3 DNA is TGTGCCAGCAGTCCCGGACAGGCAGGCAATCAGCCCCAGCATTTT. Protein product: CASSPGQAGNQPQHF.

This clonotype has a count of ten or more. The CDR3 nucleotides read TGTGCCAGCAGTTATACCGGGACTAGTGATAATGAGCAGTTCTTC. It codes for CASSYTGTSDNEQFF. The chain uses TRBV27 and TRBJ2-1; the match to TRBD2 covers 8 bases. Germline lookup yields CDR1 MNHEY and CDR2 SMNVEV (reference sequence). Trimming removed 4 bases from V and 7 bases from J; junction bases left unmatched: 9. There are 15 residues in the CDR3.

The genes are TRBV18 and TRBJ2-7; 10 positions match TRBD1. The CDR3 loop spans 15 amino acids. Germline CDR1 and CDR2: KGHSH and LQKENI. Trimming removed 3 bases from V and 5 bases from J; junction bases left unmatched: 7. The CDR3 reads CASSPVTGGLNEQYF. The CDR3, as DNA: TGTGCCAGCTCACCCGTGACAGGGGGCCTTAACGAGCAGTACTTC.

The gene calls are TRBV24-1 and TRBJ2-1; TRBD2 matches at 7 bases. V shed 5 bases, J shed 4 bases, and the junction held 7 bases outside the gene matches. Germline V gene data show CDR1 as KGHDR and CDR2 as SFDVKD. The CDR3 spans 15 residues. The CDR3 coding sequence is TGTGCCACCAGTGGGGAGACTAGCAGGTACAATGAGCAGTTCTTC. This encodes CATSGETSRYNEQFF.

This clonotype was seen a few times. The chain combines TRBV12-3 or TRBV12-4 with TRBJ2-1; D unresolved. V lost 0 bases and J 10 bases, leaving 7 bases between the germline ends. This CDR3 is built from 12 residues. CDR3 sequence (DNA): TGTGCCAGCAGTTTAGCCCCCCGGGAGCAGTTCTTC. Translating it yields CASSLAPREQFF.

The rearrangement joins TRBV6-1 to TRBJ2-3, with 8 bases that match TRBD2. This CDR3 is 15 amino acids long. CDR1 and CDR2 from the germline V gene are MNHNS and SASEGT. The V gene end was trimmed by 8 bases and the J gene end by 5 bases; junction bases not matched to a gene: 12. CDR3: CASSRLGLGKDTQYF. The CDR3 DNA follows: TGTGCCAGCTCTCGTCTGGGACTAGGGAAAGATACGCAGTATTTT.

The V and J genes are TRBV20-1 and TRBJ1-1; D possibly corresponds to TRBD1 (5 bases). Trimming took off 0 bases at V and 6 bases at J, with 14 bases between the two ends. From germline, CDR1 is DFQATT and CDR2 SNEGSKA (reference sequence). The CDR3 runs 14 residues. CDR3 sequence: CSAREGLLTAEAFF. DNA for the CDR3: TGCAGTGCTAGAGAGGGCCTGCTGACAGCTGAAGCTTTCTTT.

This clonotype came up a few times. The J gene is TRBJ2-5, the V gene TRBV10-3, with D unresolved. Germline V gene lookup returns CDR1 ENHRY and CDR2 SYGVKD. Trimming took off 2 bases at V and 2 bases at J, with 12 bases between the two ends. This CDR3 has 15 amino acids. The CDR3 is CAISEGDTNQETQYF. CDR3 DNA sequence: TGTGCCATCAGTGAGGGAGATACAAATCAAGAGACCCAGTACTTC.

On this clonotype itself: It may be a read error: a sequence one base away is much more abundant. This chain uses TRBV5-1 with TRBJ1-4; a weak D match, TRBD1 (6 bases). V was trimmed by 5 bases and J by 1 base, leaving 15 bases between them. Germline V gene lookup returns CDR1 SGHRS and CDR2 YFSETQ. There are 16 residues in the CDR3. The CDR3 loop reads CASRLQGMGTNEKLFF. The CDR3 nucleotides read TGCGCCAGCAGACTACAGGGAATGGGAACTAATGAAAAACTGTTTTTT.

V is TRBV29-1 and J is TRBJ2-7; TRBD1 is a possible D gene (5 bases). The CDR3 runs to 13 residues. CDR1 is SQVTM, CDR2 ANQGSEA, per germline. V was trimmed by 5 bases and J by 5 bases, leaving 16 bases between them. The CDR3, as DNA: TGCAGCGTTAAGGGCAGGGCGCGGAACGAGCAGTACTTC. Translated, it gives CSVKGRARNEQYF.

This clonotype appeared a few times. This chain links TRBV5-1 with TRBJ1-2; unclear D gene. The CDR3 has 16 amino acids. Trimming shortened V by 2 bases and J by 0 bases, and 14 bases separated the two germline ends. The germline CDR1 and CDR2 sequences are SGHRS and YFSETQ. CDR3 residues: CASSFRALPTNYGYTF. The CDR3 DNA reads TGCGCCAGCAGCTTCCGGGCCCTACCCACTAACTATGGCTACACCTTC.

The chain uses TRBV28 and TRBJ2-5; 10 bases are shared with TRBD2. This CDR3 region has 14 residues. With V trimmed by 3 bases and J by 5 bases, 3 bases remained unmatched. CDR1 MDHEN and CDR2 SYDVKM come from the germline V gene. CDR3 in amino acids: CASSLPSGGETQYF. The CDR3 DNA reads TGTGCCAGCAGTTTGCCTAGCGGGGGTGAGACCCAGTACTTC.

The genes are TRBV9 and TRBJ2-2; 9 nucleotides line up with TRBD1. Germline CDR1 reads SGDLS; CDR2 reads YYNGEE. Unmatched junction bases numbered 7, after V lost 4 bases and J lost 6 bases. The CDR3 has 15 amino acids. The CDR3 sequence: CASSTGTGMAGELFF. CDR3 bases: TGTGCCAGCAGCACCGGGACAGGGATGGCCGGGGAGCTGTTTTTT.

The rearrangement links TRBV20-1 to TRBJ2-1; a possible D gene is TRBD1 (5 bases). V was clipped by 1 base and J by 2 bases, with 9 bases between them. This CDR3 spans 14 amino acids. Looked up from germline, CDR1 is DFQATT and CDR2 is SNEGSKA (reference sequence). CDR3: CSARVARAYNEQFF. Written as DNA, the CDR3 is TGCAGTGCTAGAGTTGCCAGGGCCTACAATGAGCAGTTCTTC.

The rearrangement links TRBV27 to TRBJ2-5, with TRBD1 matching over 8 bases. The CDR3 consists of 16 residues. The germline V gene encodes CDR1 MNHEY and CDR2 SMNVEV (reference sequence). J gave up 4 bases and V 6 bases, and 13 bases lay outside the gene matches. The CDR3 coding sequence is TGTGCCAGCAGCGATAGGACAGGGCCATTGCGAGAGACCCAGTACTTC. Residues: CASSDRTGPLRETQYF.

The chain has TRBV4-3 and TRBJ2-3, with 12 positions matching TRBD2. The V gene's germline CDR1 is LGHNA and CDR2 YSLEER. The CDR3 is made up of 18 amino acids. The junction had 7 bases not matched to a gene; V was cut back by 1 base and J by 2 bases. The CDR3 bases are TGCGCCAGCAGCCAAGGCGCTAGCGGGGGGGGACTCACAGATACGCAGTATTTT. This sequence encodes CASSQGASGGGLTDTQYF.